One sample yielded the 32 T cell receptor beta chains listed below, sequenced in a study of blood T cell repertoires in COVID-19. Sequenced by immunoSEQ multiplex PCR; TCRdb stores in-frame clones only, minus some. The sample comprises 250,000 to 300,000 clones, 85% to 90% of which are singletons, and more than 1.5% rests with the top ten. The sequenced material came from PBMCs or T cells enriched from blood (not recorded which). These receptors all come from a woman aged 60-75 years who had recovered from COVID-19.

The chain combines TRBV29-1 with TRBJ1-1; TRBD1 matches 7 bases. The V gene's germline CDR1 is SQVTM and CDR2 ANQGSEA. Trimming took 5 bases from V and 0 from J; bases not matched to a gene: 3. The CDR3 sequence is 13 residues long. The CDR3 is CSVLTGLNTEAFF. The CDR3 DNA follows: TGCAGCGTTCTGACAGGGCTGAACACTGAAGCTTTCTTT.

This chain joins TRBV6-5 and TRBJ2-7; 7 positions match TRBD1. J gave up 2 bases and V 7 bases, and 8 bases lay outside the gene matches. This CDR3 is built from 14 residues. CDR1 is MNHEY, CDR2 SVGAGI, per germline. CDR3 DNA sequence: TGTGCCAGCACCAAGGACAGGTTTCCCTACGAGCAGTACTTC. This encodes CASTKDRFPYEQYF.

J is TRBJ1-5 and V is TRBV4-2; D is uncertain. The germline gives CDR1 LGHNA, CDR2 YNFKEQ. The CDR3 sequence is 16 residues long. V gave up 0 bases and J gave up 0 bases, with 9 bases separating them. CDR3 DNA sequence: TGTGCCAGCAGCCAAGATAGCGGGCCTAGCAATCAGCCCCAGCATTTT. This translates into CASSQDSGPSNQPQHF.

This clone was observed a few times. The chain joins TRBV4-1 to TRBJ2-1, with 7 bases lining up with TRBD2. The CDR3 runs to 17 residues. The germline gives CDR1 MGHRA, CDR2 YSYEKL. With 0 bases clipped from V and 3 bases from J, the junction kept 8 bases outside the gene matches. DNA of the CDR3: TGCGCCAGCAGCCAAGATCGGGCTAGCGGTCTCTACAATGAGCAGTTCTTC. Translated: CASSQDRASGLYNEQFF.

The DNA for the CDR3 is TGTGCCAGCAGCCAAAGCGGGCCCCAATACAATGAGCAGTTCTTC. The encoded protein is CASSQSGPQYNEQFF. The chain employs TRBV6-6 and TRBJ2-1; the D gene is possibly TRBD2 (6 bases). Germline V lookup: CDR1 MNHNY, CDR2 SVGAGI (reference sequence). This CDR3 comprises 15 residues. V was pared by 6 bases and J by 4 bases, with 16 bases between.

The chain employs TRBV5-1 and TRBJ1-6, with 9 nucleotides matching TRBD1. CDR1 and CDR2 (germline): SGHRS, YFSETQ. J lost 9 bases, V lost 4 bases, and 11 bases had no gene match. This CDR3 has 16 amino acids. The CDR3 loop reads CASSPGGQGGGSPLHF. The CDR3, as DNA: TGCGCCAGCAGCCCGGGGGGACAGGGTGGTGGTTCACCCCTCCACTTT.

This chain joins TRBV10-1 and TRBJ2-1, with a tentative D call TRBD1 (6 bases). With 2 bases removed from V and 4 bases from J, the gap between germline ends came to 6 bases. Germline lookup yields CDR1 WNHNN and CDR2 SYGVQD (reference sequence). There are 13 residues in the CDR3. The CDR3 DNA reads TGCGCCAGCAGTGAGCAGGGGTACAATGAGCAGTTCTTC. This codes for CASSEQGYNEQFF.

This rearrangement joins TRBV28 to TRBJ1-4; D gene ambiguous. V lost 7 bases and J 8 bases, leaving 20 bases between the germline ends. Germline lookup yields CDR1 MDHEN and CDR2 SYDVKM. The length of the CDR3 is 15 residues. CDR3 in DNA: TGTGCCAGCACCAACTGGGGTGGAGGAGGGGAAAAACTGTTTTTT. This gives the protein CASTNWGGGGEKLFF.

This clone was recorded a few times. The gene calls are TRBV28 and TRBJ1-5, with TRBD1 matching over 9 bases. The CDR3 has 15 amino acids. V trimming: 4 bases; J trimming: 7 bases; junction bases outside the gene matches: 8. Germline assignment: CDR1 MDHEN and CDR2 SYDVKM. The CDR3 spells CASSSSGTGYQPQHF. CDR3 coding DNA: TGTGCCAGCAGTTCCTCTGGGACAGGGTACCAGCCCCAGCATTTT. The variable domain in full, completed from reference TRBV28 and TRBJ1-5, reads DVKVTQSSRYLVKRTGEKVFLECVQDMDHENMFWYRQDPGLGLRLIYFSYDVKMKEKGDIPEGYSVSREKKERFSLILESASTNQTSMYLCASSSSGTGYQPQHFGDGTRLSIL.

The chain joins TRBV28 to TRBJ2-7; 7 positions match TRBD1. Germline values: CDR1 MDHEN, CDR2 SYDVKM. The CDR3 consists of 15 residues. Trimming cost V 5 bases and J 6 bases; bases outside gene matches: 13. CDR3 DNA sequence: TGTGCCAGCAGTGTCGGGACAGCCCAAGGGATCGAGCAGTACTTC. It codes for CASSVGTAQGIEQYF. Full variable domain (missing parts from reference TRBV28 and TRBJ2-7): DVKVTQSSRYLVKRTGEKVFLECVQDMDHENMFWYRQDPGLGLRLIYFSYDVKMKEKGDIPEGYSVSREKKERFSLILESASTNQTSMYLCASSVGTAQGIEQYFGPGTRLTVT.

This sequence joins TRBV10-3 and TRBJ2-5, with D possibly matching TRBD2 (6 bases). The V end lost 3 bases, the J end lost 4 bases, and 9 bases lay between the germline ends. The CDR3 consists of 13 residues. CDR1 and CDR2 from the germline V gene are ENHRY and SYGVKD. The CDR3 bases are TGTGCCATCAGTGATTGGGACTCAGAGACCCAGTACTTC. Amino acid sequence: CAISDWDSETQYF.

The chain carries TRBV28 and TRBJ2-1; 10 nucleotides agree with TRBD2. Germline-derived CDR1 and CDR2 are MDHEN and SYDVKM. Trimming took 5 bases from V and 4 from J; bases not matched to a gene: 5. The CDR3 sequence is 15 residues long. The CDR3 nucleotides read TGTGCCAGCAGTCTAGCGGGAGAGGGTTACAATGAGCAGTTCTTC. It translates to CASSLAGEGYNEQFF.

This chain's CDR3 is CASSKPGLAGSSGANVLTF. The DNA of the CDR3 is TGTGCCAGCAGCAAACCCGGACTAGCGGGGTCCTCTGGGGCCAACGTCCTGACTTTC. The genes are TRBV7-9 and TRBJ2-6, with 12 bases lining up with TRBD2. From germline, CDR1 is SEHNR and CDR2 FQNEAQ (reference sequence). This CDR3 is built from 19 residues. Trimming removed 5 bases from V and 0 bases from J; junction bases left unmatched: 8.

CDR3 amino acids: CASRLAGGGDTQYF. For the CDR3, the DNA is TGTGCCAGCAGACTAGCGGGGGGCGGGGATACGCAGTATTTT. This rearrangement joins TRBV27 to TRBJ2-3; TRBD2 matches 12 bases. Germline CDR1 is MNHEY and CDR2 is SMNVEV (reference sequence). V lost 6 bases and J lost 6; bases outside the gene matches: 4. The CDR3 spans 14 residues.

Comments on this clone: A read error may produce the germline difference seen at one junction end. This rearrangement joins TRBV28 to TRBJ1-2, with D perhaps matching TRBD1 (6 bases). CDR1 is MDHEN and CDR2 is SYDVKM in the germline V gene. The CDR3 length is 15 residues. For the CDR3, the DNA is TGTGCCAGCAAAGTGGCGACAGGACCTAATTATGGCTACACCTTC. Protein product: CASKVATGPNYGYTF.

The rearrangement uses TRBV5-4 and TRBJ1-1; D is perhaps TRBD1 (5 bases). The germline V gene has CDR1 SGHNT and CDR2 YYREEE (reference sequence). V was pared by 4 bases and J by 6 bases, with 16 bases between. The CDR3 has 14 amino acids. The CDR3 region is CASSLGLPRSEAFF. CDR3 coding DNA: TGTGCCAGCAGCCTGGGACTCCCTCGGTCTGAAGCTTTCTTT.

In nucleotides, the CDR3 is TGTGCCTGGAGTGCACTAGCAGGCATCACCGGGGAGCTGTTTTTT. It is translated as CAWSALAGITGELFF. The chain links TRBV30 to TRBJ2-2; D might be TRBD2 (6 bases). The V gene's germline CDR1 is GTSNPN and CDR2 SVGIG (reference sequence). CDR3 length: 15 amino acids. Between the trimmed V and J ends, which lost 1 base and 4 bases, there was a span of 13 bases.

The V call is TRBV10-3, the J call TRBJ1-5; the D gene is possibly TRBD1 (5 bases). The CDR3 is 13 amino acids. Germline CDR1 is ENHRY and CDR2 is SYGVKD. Trimming pared 8 bases from V and 5 bases from J, leaving 13 bases between. The CDR3 coding sequence is TGTGCCATCTCCGAGGCGGGGGATCAGCCCCAGCATTTT. Protein product: CAISEAGDQPQHF.

V gene TRBV28 combines with J gene TRBJ2-7; 8 bases agree with TRBD2. V lost 6 bases, J lost 0 bases, and 4 bases stayed unmatched. CDR3 length: 14 amino acids. Germline lookup yields CDR1 MDHEN and CDR2 SYDVKM. The CDR3 spells CASSTSGSSYEQYF. In DNA form, the CDR3 reads TGTGCCAGCAGCACCAGCGGGAGCTCCTACGAGCAGTACTTC.

CDR3 residues: CASSSQGQKLFF. In DNA, the CDR3 is TGTGCCAGCAGTTCACAGGGGCAAAAACTGTTTTTT. The rearrangement links TRBV12-3 or TRBV12-4 to TRBJ1-4, with TRBD1 identical over 7 bases. V shed 4 bases and J 9 bases; nucleotides not matched to a gene: 2. The CDR3 length is 12 residues.

The V and J genes are TRBV11-2 and TRBJ2-2, with TRBD1 as a possible D gene (5 bases). The germline V and J ends were trimmed by 3 bases and 6 bases, with 5 bases remaining between them. This CDR3 region has 12 residues. Germline V lookup: CDR1 SGHAT, CDR2 FQNNGV. The CDR3 DNA reads as TGTGCCAGCAGCTTGGGGCCCGGGGAGCTGTTTTTT. Translating it yields CASSLGPGELFF.

The chain's CDR3 is CAWSVQGASEQYF. The DNA of the CDR3 is TGTGCCTGGAGTGTTCAGGGGGCGAGTGAGCAGTACTTC. This chain links TRBV30 with TRBJ2-7, with 8 bases aligning to TRBD1. Germline CDR1 reads GTSNPN; CDR2 reads SVGIG (reference sequence). After removal of 0 bases from V and 7 bases from J, the junction contained 5 bases not matched to a gene. CDR3 length: 13 amino acids.

The genes are TRBV28 and TRBJ2-7; TRBD2 matches at 10 bases. The V gene end was trimmed by 6 bases and the J gene end by 4 bases; junction bases not matched to a gene: 12. Germline CDR1 is MDHEN and CDR2 is SYDVKM. The CDR3 covers 16 residues. This chain's CDR3 is CASRLLMASGSYEQYF. The DNA of the CDR3 is TGTGCCAGCAGGTTACTTATGGCTAGCGGGAGTTACGAGCAGTACTTC.

V gene TRBV5-1 combines with J gene TRBJ2-5; D may be TRBD2 (7 bases). The CDR3 sequence is 17 residues long. V lost 5 bases, J lost 4 bases, and 24 bases lay in between. CDR1 is SGHRS, CDR2 YFSETQ, per germline. Written as DNA, the CDR3 is TGCGCCAGCAGGCCGTCACCGGGGGGCCCAAAAGGAGAGACCCAGTACTTC. Residues: CASRPSPGGPKGETQYF.

This clone appeared once. The rearrangement uses TRBV5-1 and TRBJ1-1; 8 nucleotides line up with TRBD1. V shed 4 bases, J shed 1 base, and the junction held 3 bases outside the gene matches. This CDR3 spans 14 amino acids. In germline, CDR1 is SGHRS, CDR2 YFSETQ. The CDR3, as DNA: TGCGCCAGCAGCAATGGACAGGGGAACACTGAAGCTTTCTTT. The encoded protein is CASSNGQGNTEAFF.

The chain joins TRBV10-1 to TRBJ1-4; maybe TRBD1 (5 bases). The CDR3 is 13 residues long. Trimming removed 3 bases from V and 8 bases from J, with 10 bases in between. Germline V gene data show CDR1 as WNHNN and CDR2 as SYGVQD (reference sequence). CDR3 coding DNA: TGCGCCAGCAGTGACGGGGGAAGCGAAAAACTGTTTTTT. Protein: CASSDGGSEKLFF.

This chain joins TRBV28 and TRBJ2-5; tentatively, D is TRBD1 (6 bases). The CDR3 length is 14 residues. Trimming cost V 4 bases and J 9 bases, with 18 bases left between them. CDR1 MDHEN and CDR2 SYDVKM come from the germline V gene. For the CDR3, the DNA is TGTGCCAGCAGTTCCCAGGGGATCCAATGGGCCCAGTACTTC. Translation gives CASSSQGIQWAQYF.

CDR3 in amino acids: CASSLGLGQGDREGKNTIYF. For the CDR3, the DNA is TGTGCCAGCAGCTTGGGCCTCGGACAGGGAGACAGGGAGGGAAAAAACACCATATATTTT. The chain is built from TRBV5-4 and TRBJ1-3; the match to TRBD1 covers 8 bases. The CDR3 is made up of 20 amino acids. Germline CDR1 reads SGHNT; CDR2 reads YYREEE (reference sequence). Unmatched junction bases numbered 20, after V lost 0 bases and J lost 6 bases.

Turning to this clone: Other DNA sequences in this specimen translate into the identical CDR3. The V and J genes are TRBV7-3 and TRBJ2-3; no firm D call. The CDR3 loop spans 13 amino acids. Germline V CDR1 and CDR2: SGHTA, FQGTGA. The germline V and J ends were trimmed by 4 bases and 3 bases, with 8 bases remaining between them. The chain's CDR3 is CASSSPGTDTQYF. The CDR3 bases are TGTGCCAGCAGCTCACCCGGTACAGATACGCAGTATTTT.

The genes are TRBV10-3 and TRBJ2-7, with TRBD2 identical over 7 bases. Germline values: CDR1 ENHRY, CDR2 SYGVKD. CDR3 length equals 14 residues. J gave up 6 bases and V 11 bases, and 16 bases lay outside the gene matches. DNA of the CDR3: TGTGCCCAAAGAGGCGAGGGAGGGCTAGGCGAGCAGTACTTC. Its translation is CAQRGEGGLGEQYF.

The chain links TRBV9 to TRBJ2-2; possibly TRBD2 for D (5 bases). CDR1 is SGDLS, CDR2 YYNGEE, per germline. The V gene lost 3 bases and the J gene lost 2 bases, with 14 bases spanning the gap. CDR3 length equals 16 residues. The CDR3 loop reads CASSATRSGNTGELFF. The CDR3 DNA is TGTGCCAGCAGCGCCACCCGGAGCGGTAACACCGGGGAGCTGTTTTTT.

The chain employs TRBV11-2 and TRBJ2-1; 11 bases map to TRBD2. Looked up from germline, CDR1 is SGHAT and CDR2 is FQNNGV. This CDR3 has 16 amino acids. The trim removed 5 bases at V and 4 bases at J, leaving 7 bases unmatched. The CDR3 DNA is TGTGCCAGCAGCCCGACTAGCGGGATCGGTTACAATGAGCAGTTCTTC. Its translation: CASSPTSGIGYNEQFF.